This entry features one TCR beta chain sequence. These data originate in a study of blood T cell repertoires in COVID-19. Within 2 weeks of study entry, exposed participants had contacted a PCR-confirmed or clinician-diagnosed COVID-19 case. Trimming took 0 bases from V and 6 from J; bases not matched to a gene: 8. The germline CDR1 and CDR2 sequences are SGHRS and YFSETQ. CDR3 length: 16 amino acids. Only in-frame clones appear in the TCRdb table, and some are missing; sequencing was by immunoSEQ multiplex PCR. The sample holds hundreds of thousands of clones, roughly 80% seen once. This TCR was recovered from a woman in her thirties or forties who had been exposed to COVID-19. The material sequenced was PBMCs or T cells enriched from blood (not recorded which). The V and J genes are TRBV5-1 and TRBJ2-1, with 8 bases matching TRBD2. This CDR3 reads CASSLAGSGALNEQFF. The CDR3 nucleotides are TGCGCCAGCAGCTTGGCGGGTAGCGGGGCTCTCAATGAGCAGTTCTTC.